The clone carrying this T cell receptor (beta chain) was seen just once. This specimen belongs to a study of blood T cell repertoires in COVID-19. With 6 bases clipped from V and 1 base from J, the junction kept 6 bases outside the gene matches. The germline V gene has CDR1 KGHSH and CDR2 LQKENI. The CDR3 runs 15 residues. The data were produced by immunoSEQ multiplex PCR, yet TCRdb's version contains in-frame clones alone and is incomplete. Among 29,000 or so clones listed, 84% were seen once. The rearrangement joins TRBV18 to TRBJ1-2; 9 positions match TRBD1. Input material: peripheral blood. This receptor was obtained from an elderly man with active COVID-19. The CDR3: CASSPGQGINYGYTF. In DNA, the CDR3 is TGTGCCAGCTCCCCGGGACAGGGTATTAACTATGGCTACACCTTC.